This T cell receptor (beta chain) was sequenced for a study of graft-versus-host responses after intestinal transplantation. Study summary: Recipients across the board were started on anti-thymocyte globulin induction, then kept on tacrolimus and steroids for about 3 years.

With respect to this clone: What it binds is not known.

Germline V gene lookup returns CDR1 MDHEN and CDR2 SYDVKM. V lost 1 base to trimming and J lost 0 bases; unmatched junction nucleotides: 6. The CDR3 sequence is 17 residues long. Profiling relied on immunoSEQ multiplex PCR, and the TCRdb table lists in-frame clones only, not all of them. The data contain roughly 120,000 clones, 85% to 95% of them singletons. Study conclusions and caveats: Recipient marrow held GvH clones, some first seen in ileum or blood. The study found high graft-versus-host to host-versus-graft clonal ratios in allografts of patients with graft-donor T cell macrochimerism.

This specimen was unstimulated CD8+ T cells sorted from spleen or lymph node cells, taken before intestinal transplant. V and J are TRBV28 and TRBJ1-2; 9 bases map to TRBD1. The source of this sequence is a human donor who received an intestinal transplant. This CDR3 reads CASSLLTGGLANYGYTF. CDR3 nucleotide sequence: TGTGCCAGCAGTTTATTGACAGGGGGGCTAGCTAACTATGGCTACACCTTC.